What follows is one T cell receptor (beta chain) and its context. Its antigen is undetermined. V lost 0 bases and J lost 6, with 29 bases in between. This CDR3 spans 21 amino acids. The V gene's germline CDR1 is LGHDT and CDR2 YNNKEL (reference sequence). The table came from immunoSEQ multiplex PCR; TCRdb's copy has only in-frame clones and leaves some out. Of about 100,000 clones listed, 88% are singletons. The data stem from a study of T cell responses to AZD1222 COVID-19 vaccine. About the study: Timing groups of about 4 and about 12 weeks for second doses were pooled.

Notes on the study in general: Researchers took repertoire samples only after the peak T cell response had come. White British ancestry dominated among donors, who included more females, and clonal diversity was possibly underestimated.

The sequence came from an adult in good health. The chain links TRBV3-1 (or the pseudogene TRBV3-2) to TRBJ2-2; possible D gene TRBD1, 11 bases. Material: peripheral blood, obtained on day 0 of AZD1222 vaccination. This CDR3 is CASSQDLRTGGAGLASGELFF. CDR3 DNA: TGTGCCAGCAGCCAAGATCTTAGGACAGGGGGCGCGGGACTAGCGTCCGGGGAGCTGTTTTTT.